This is a list of T cell receptor beta chains from one sample in a study of beta chain features in type 1 diabetes. Sequenced by immunoSEQ multiplex PCR; TCRdb stores in-frame clones only, minus some. The table includes about 260,000 clones, just over 20% detected once. Sequenced: naive CD4+ T cells from blood. All receptors derive from a woman in her 40s with type 1 diabetes. Both conserved end residues are trimmed from each CDR3.

J gene: TRBJ2-5; V gene: TRBV18; CDR3 protein: ASSPALAKGETQY
J gene: TRBJ2-6; V gene: TRBV4-3; CDR3 protein: ASSRYQGSGANVLT
J gene: TRBJ2-3; V gene: TRBV9; CDR3 protein: ASSGGRTTDTQY
J gene: TRBJ2-3; V gene: TRBV9; CDR3 protein: ASSVGLAGADTQY
J gene: TRBJ1-2; V gene: TRBV7-6; CDR3 protein: ASSAGADGYT
J gene: TRBJ1-2; V gene: TRBV5-6; CDR3 protein: ASSAGDYGYT
J gene: TRBJ2-2; V gene: TRBV28; CDR3 protein: ASSFPSRDRDGGELF
J gene: TRBJ2-5; V gene: TRBV29-1; CDR3 protein: SVEDQEGAWTQY
J gene: TRBJ2-5; V gene: TRBV5-1; CDR3 protein: ASSSAGESETQY
J gene: TRBJ2-5; V gene: TRBV2; CDR3 protein: ASLSGGAETQY
J gene: TRBJ1-5; V gene: TRBV29-1; CDR3 protein: SVGAPEGNQPQH
J gene: TRBJ2-1; V gene: TRBV28; CDR3 protein: ASSSGLGAYNEQF
J gene: TRBJ2-7; V gene: TRBV30; CDR3 protein: AYGETGGGEQY
J gene: TRBJ2-1; V gene: TRBV18; CDR3 protein: ASSPTGLSNNEQF
J gene: TRBJ1-2; V gene: TRBV9; CDR3 protein: ASSVEQDPYGYT
J gene: TRBJ2-3; V gene: TRBV4-2; CDR3 protein: ASSPSSGRFTDTQY